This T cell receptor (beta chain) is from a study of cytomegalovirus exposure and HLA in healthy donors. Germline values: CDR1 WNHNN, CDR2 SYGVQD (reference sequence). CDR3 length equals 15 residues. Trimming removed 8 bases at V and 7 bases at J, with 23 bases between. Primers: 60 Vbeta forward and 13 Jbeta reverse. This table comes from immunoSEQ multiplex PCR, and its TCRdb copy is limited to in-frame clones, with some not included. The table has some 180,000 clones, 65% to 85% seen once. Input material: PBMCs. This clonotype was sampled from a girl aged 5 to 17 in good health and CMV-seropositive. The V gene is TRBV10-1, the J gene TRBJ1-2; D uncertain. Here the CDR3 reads CASGLNSRLGGGYTF. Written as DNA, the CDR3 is TGCGCCAGCGGACTTAACAGCCGCCTGGGTGGTGGCTACACCTTC.